This entry features one T cell receptor beta chain sequence. Its antigen is currently unknown. The cohort excluded patients with autoimmune disease history or systemic immunosuppression. Blood got drawn at baseline, again on cycle 4 day 1, and then on cycle 7 day 1. V lost 1 base and J lost 7, with 13 bases in between. This CDR3 spans 14 amino acids. CDR1 is SGHAT, CDR2 FQNNGV, per germline. The data were obtained in a study of OX40 agonist ivuxolimab in advanced cancers. Study outcomes and limitations: Fewer expanded clones were found on average in CD4+ than in CD8+ T cells. In the 0.1 to 3.0 mg/kg range, CD4+ and CD8+ blood T cells had expanded clonally by week 6.

Profiling relied on immunoSEQ multiplex PCR, and the TCRdb table lists in-frame clones only, not all of them. Here the sample spans tens of thousands of clones, 80% being singletons. The sequenced sample was CD4+ or CD8+ T cells sorted from blood, obtained in a trial of the OX40 agonist ivuxolimab. The chain combines TRBV11-2 with TRBJ1-2, with D possibly being TRBD1 (6 bases). The origin of this receptor is an adult with an advanced solid tumor such as melanoma, head and neck, liver or kidney cancer. The CDR3: CASSLGGGGGGYTF. CDR3 nucleotide sequence: TGTGCCAGCAGCTTAGGTGGGGGCGGGGGTGGCTACACCTTC.